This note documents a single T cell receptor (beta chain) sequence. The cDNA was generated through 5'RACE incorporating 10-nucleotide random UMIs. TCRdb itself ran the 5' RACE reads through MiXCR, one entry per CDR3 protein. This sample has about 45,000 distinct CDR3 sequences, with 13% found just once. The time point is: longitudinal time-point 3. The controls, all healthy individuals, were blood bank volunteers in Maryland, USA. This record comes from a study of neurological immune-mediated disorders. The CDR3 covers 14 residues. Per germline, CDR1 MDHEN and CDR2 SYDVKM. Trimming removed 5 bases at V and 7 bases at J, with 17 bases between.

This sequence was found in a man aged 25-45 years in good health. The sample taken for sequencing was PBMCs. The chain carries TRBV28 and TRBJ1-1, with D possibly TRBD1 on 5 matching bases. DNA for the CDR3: TGTGCCAGCAGTGAGCCGGGGCCGAAAAATGAAGCTTTCTTT. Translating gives CASSEPGPKNEAFF.